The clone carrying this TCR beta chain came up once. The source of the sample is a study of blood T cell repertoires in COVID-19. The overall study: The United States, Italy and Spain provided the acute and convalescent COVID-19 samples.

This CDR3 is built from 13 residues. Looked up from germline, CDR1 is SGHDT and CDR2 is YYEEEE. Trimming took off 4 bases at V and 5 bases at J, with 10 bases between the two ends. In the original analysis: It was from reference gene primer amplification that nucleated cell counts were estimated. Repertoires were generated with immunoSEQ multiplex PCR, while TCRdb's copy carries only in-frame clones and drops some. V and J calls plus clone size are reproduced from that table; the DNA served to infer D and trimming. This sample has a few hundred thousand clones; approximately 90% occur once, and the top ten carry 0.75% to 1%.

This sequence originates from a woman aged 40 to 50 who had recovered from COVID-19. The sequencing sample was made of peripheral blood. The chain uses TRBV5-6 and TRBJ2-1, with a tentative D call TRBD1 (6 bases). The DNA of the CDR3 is TGTGCCAGCAGCCCGGACAGCCACAATGAGCAGTTCTTC. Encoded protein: CASSPDSHNEQFF.